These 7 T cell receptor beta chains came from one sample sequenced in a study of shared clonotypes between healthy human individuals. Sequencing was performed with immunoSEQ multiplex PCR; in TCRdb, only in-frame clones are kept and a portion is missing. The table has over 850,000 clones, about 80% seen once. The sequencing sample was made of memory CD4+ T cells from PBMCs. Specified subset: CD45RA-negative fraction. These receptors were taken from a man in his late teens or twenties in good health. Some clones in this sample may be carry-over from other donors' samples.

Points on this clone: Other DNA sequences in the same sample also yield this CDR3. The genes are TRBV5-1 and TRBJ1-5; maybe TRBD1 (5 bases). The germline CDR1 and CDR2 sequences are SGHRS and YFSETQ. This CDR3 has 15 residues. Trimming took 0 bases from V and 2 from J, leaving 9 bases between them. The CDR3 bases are TGCGCCAGCAGCTTGGAAGGGGTTGGCAATCAGCCCCAGCATTTT. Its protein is CASSLEGVGNQPQHF.

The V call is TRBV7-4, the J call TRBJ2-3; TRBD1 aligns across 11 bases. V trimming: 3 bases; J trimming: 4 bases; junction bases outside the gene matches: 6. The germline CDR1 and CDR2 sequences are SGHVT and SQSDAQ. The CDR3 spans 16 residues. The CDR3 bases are TGTGCCAGCAGCTTGAGGACAGGGGGCCCCCCAGATACGCAGTATTTT. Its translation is CASSLRTGGPPDTQYF.

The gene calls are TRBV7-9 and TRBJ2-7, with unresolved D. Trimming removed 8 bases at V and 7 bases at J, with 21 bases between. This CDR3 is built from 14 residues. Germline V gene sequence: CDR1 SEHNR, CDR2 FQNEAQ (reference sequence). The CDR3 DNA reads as TGTGCCAGCCACGAGTACGGAGTAGCTCCGGAGCAGTACTTC. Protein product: CASHEYGVAPEQYF. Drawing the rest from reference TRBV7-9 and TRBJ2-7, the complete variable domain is DTGVSQNPRHKITKRGQNVTFRCDPISEHNRLYWYRQTLGQGPEFLTYFQNEAQLEKSRLLSDRFSAERPKGSFSTLEIQRTEQGDSAMYLCASHEYGVAPEQYFGPGTRLTVT.

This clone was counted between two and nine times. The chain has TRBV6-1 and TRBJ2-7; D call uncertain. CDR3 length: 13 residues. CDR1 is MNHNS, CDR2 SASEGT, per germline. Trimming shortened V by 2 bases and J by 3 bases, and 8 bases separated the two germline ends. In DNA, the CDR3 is TGTGCCAGCAGTGAATCGGCCGGCTACGAGCAGTACTTC. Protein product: CASSESAGYEQYF.

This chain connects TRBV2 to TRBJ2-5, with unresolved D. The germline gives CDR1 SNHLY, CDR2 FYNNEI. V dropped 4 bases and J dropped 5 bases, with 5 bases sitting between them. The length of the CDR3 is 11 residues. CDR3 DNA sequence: TGTGCCAGCAGTGCCGAGGAGACCCAGTACTTC. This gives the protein CASSAEETQYF.

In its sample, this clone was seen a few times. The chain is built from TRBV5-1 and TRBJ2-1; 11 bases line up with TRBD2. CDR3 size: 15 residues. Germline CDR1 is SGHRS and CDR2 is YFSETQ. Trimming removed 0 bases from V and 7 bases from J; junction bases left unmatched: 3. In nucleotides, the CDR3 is TGCGCCAGCAGCTTGGGACTAGCGGGATGGAATGAGCAGTTCTTC. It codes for CASSLGLAGWNEQFF.

The CDR3 coding sequence is TGTGCCAGTAGTTTACAGGGGGACCTCTACGAGCAGTACTTC. The encoded protein is CASSLQGDLYEQYF. The genes are TRBV19 and TRBJ2-7; 8 bases agree with TRBD1. Germline trimming cut 5 bases from V and 3 bases from J; bases unmatched to any gene: 6. Germline V CDR1 and CDR2: LNHDA, SQIVND (reference sequence). CDR3 size: 14 residues.